This entry concerns a single T cell receptor (beta chain). What it binds is not known. This sample is part of a study of CXCR3-negative and CXCR3-positive naive CD8 T cells. General study points: More hydrophobic TRB CDR3s occurred in CXCR3-positive than in CXCR3-negative naive cells.

The authors prepared UMI-labeled TRB cDNA libraries by 5' RACE. From its re-call of the 5' RACE reads, TCRdb lists each CDR3 protein once, without DNA. The sample features 8,200 or so distinct CDR3 sequences, with about 2% in its top ten. The germline V gene has CDR1 MDHEN and CDR2 SYDVKM. The CDR3 runs 13 residues. The sample was naive CXCR3+ CD8+ T cells from blood. Subset of the sample: CD45RO-CCR7+CD27+CD95- naive CD8+ T cells expressing CXCR3 (TNR3+). The clonotype comes from a human donor in good health. Some clones in this sample may be carry-over from other donors' samples. The chain employs TRBV28 and TRBJ1-1; TCRdb selects TRBD1, and the lack of DNA leaves this call unchecked. The CDR3 here is CASSLRGGTEAFF.